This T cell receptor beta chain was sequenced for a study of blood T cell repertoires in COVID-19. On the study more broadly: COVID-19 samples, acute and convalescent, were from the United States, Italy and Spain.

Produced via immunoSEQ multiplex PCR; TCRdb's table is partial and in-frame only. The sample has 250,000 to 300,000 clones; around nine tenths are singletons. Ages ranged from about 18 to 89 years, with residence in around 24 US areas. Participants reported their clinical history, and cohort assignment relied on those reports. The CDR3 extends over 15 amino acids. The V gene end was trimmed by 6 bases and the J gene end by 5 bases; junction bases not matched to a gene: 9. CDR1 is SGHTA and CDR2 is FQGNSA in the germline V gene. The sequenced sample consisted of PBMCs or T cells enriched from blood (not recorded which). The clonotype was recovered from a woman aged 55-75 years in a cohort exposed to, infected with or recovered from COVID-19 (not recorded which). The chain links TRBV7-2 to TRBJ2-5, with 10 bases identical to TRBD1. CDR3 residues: CASSPSRTGGETQYF. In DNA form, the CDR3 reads TGTGCCAGCAGTCCAAGCAGGACAGGGGGGGAGACCCAGTACTTC.